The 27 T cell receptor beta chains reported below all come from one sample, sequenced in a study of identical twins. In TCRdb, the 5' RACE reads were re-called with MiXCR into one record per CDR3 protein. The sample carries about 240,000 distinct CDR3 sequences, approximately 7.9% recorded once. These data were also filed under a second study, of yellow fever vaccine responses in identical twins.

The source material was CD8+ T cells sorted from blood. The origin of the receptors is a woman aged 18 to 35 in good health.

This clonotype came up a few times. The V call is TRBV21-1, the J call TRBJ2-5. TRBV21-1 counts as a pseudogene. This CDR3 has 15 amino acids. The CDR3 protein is CASNDGQRNQETQYF. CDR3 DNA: TGTGCCAGCAACGATGGTCAGAGAAACCAAGAGACCCAGTACTTC.

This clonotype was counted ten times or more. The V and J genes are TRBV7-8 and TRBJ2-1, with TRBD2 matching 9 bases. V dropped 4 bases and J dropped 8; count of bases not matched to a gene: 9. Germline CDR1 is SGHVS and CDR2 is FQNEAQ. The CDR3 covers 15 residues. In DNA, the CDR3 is TGTGCCAGCAGCTCAGGACTAGCGATAGGTGATGAGCAGTTCTTC. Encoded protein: CASSSGLAIGDEQFF.

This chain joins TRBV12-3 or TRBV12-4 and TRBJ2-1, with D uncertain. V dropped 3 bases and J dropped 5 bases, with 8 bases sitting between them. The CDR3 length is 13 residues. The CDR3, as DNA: TGTGCCAGCAGTTTTTCAGAGAACAATGAGCAGTTCTTC. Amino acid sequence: CASSFSENNEQFF.

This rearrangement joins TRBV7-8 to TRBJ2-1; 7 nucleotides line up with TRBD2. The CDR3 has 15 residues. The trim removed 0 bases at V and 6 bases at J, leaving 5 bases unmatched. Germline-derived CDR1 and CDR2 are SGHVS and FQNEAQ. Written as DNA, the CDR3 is TGTGCCAGCAGCTTAGCGGGAGGGTTTGGCAATGAGCAGTTCTTC. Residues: CASSLAGGFGNEQFF.

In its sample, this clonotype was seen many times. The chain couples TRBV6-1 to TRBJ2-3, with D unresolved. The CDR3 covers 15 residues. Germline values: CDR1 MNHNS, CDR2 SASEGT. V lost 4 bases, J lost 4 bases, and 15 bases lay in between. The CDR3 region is CASSVKAGEADTQYF. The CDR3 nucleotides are TGTGCCAGCAGTGTAAAGGCAGGCGAGGCAGATACGCAGTATTTT.

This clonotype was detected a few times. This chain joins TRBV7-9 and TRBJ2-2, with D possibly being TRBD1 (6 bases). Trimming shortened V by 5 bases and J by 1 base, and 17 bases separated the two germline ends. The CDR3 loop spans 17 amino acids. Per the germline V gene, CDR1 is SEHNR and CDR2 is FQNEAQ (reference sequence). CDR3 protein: CASSPPDSRMNTGELFF. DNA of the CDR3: TGTGCCAGCAGCCCGCCGGACAGCCGAATGAACACCGGGGAGCTGTTTTTT.

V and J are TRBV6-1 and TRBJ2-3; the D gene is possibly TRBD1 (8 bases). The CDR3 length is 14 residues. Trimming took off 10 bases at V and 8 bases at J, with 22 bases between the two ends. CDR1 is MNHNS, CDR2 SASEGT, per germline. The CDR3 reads CATGQGGGWGTQYF. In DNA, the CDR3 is TGTGCCACCGGACAGGGAGGGGGTTGGGGTACGCAGTATTTT.

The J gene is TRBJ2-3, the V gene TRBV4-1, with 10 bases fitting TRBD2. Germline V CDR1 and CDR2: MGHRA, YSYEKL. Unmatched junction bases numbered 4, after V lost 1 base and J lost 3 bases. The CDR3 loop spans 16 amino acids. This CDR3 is CASSQVGTSATDTQYF. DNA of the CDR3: TGCGCCAGCAGCCAAGTTGGGACTAGCGCTACAGATACGCAGTATTTT.

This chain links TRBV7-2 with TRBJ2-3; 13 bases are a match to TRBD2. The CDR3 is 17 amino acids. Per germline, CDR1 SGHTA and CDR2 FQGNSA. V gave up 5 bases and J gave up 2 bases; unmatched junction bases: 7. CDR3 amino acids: CASSQPGLAGITDTQYF. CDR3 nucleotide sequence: TGTGCCAGCAGCCAACCGGGACTAGCGGGGATCACAGATACGCAGTATTTT.

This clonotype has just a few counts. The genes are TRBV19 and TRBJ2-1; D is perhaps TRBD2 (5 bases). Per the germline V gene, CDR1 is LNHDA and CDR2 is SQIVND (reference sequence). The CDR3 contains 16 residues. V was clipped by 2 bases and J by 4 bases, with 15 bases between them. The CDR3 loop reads CASSIILATTYNEQFF. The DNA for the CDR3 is TGTGCCAGTAGTATAATTCTAGCCACCACTTACAATGAGCAGTTCTTC.

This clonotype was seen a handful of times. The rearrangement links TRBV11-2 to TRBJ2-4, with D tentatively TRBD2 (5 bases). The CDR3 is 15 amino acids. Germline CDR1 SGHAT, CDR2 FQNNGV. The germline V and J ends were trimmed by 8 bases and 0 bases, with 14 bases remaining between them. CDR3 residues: CASRGYSLAKNIQYF. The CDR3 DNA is TGTGCCAGCCGAGGGTACAGCTTAGCCAAAAACATTCAGTACTTC.

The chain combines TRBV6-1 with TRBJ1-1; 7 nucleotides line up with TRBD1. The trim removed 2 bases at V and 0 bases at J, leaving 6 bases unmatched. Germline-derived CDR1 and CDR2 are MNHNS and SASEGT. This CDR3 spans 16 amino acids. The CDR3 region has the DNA TGTGCCAGCAGTGAACTGGCAGGGGGAATGAACACTGAAGCTTTCTTT. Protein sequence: CASSELAGGMNTEAFF.

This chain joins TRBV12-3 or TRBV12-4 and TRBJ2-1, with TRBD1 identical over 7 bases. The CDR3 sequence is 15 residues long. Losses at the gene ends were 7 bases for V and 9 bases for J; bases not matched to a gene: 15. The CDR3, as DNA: TGTGCCAGCACCCCGAGAGGGCTAGGGGACAGTGAGCAGTTCTTC. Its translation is CASTPRGLGDSEQFF.

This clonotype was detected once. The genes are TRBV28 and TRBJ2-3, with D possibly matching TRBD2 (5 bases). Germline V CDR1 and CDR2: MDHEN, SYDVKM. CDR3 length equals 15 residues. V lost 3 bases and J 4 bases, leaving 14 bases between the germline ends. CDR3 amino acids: CASSLEILGADTQYF. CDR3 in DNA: TGTGCCAGCAGTTTGGAGATTCTCGGGGCAGATACGCAGTATTTT.

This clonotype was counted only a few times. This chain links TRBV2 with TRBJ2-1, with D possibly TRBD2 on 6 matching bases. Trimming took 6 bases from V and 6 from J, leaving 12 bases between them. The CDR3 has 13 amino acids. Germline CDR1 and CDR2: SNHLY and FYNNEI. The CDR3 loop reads CASRSGWGNEQFF. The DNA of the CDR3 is TGTGCCAGCAGAAGCGGGTGGGGCAATGAGCAGTTCTTC. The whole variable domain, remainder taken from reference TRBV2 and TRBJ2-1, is EPEVTQTPSHQVTQMGQEVILRCVPISNHLYFYWYRQILGQKVEFLVSFYNNEISEKSEIFDDQFSVERPDGSNFTLKIRSTKLEDSAMYFCASRSGWGNEQFFGPGTRLTVL.

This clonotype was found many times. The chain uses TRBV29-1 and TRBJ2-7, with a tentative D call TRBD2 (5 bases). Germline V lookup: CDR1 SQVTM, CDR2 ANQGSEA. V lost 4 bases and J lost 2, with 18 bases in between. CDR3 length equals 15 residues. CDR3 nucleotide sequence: TGCAGCGTTGTCCCCGACGGGGATACAGCCTACGAGCAGTACTTC. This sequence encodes CSVVPDGDTAYEQYF.

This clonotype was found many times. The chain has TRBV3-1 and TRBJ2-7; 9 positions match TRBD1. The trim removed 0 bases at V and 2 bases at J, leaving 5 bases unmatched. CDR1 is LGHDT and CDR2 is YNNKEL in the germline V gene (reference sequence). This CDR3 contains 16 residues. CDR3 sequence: CASSQDWGQGAYEQYF. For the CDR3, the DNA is TGTGCCAGCAGCCAAGATTGGGGACAGGGTGCCTACGAGCAGTACTTC.

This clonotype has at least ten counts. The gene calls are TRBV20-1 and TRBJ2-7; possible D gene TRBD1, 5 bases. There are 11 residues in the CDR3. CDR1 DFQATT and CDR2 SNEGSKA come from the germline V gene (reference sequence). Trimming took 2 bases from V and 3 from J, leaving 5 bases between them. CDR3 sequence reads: CSARQGYEQYF. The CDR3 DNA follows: TGCAGTGCTAGACAGGGCTACGAGCAGTACTTC.

The CDR3 coding sequence is TGTGCCAGCAGTTTAGCGGGAGGGCCAATCGCACAGGATACGCAGTATTTT. Protein product: CASSLAGGPIAQDTQYF. The V and J genes are TRBV6-5 and TRBJ2-3, with 11 bases identical to TRBD2. With 4 bases clipped from V and 6 bases from J, the junction kept 12 bases outside the gene matches. From germline, CDR1 is MNHEY and CDR2 SVGAGI. The CDR3 length is 17 residues.

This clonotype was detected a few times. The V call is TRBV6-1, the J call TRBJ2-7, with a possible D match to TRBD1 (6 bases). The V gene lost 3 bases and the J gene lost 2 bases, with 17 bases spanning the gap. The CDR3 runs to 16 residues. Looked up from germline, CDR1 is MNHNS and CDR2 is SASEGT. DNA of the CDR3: TGTGCCAGCAGTGACCGGAGGCAGGGGAAGACCTACGAGCAGTACGTC. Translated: CASSDRRQGKTYEQYV.

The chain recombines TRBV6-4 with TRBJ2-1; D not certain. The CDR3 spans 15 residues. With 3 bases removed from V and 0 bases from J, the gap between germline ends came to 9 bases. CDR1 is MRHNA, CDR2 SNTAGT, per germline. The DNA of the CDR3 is TGTGCCAGCAGTGAATTCGGTAGCTCCTACAATGAGCAGTTCTTC. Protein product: CASSEFGSSYNEQFF.

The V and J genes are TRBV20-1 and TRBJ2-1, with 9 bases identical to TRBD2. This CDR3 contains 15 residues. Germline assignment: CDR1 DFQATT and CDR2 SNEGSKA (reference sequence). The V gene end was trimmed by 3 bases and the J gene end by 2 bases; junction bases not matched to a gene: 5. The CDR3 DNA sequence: TGCAGTGCTAGTGATGGCGGGAGGGCCTACAATGAGCAGTTCTTC. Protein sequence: CSASDGGRAYNEQFF.

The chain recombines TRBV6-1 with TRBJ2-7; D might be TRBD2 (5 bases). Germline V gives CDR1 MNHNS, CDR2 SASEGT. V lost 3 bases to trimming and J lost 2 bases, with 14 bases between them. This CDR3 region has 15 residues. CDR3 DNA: TGTGCCAGCAGTGACGAGTTTGCGGGTGCCTACGAGCAGTACTTC. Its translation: CASSDEFAGAYEQYF.

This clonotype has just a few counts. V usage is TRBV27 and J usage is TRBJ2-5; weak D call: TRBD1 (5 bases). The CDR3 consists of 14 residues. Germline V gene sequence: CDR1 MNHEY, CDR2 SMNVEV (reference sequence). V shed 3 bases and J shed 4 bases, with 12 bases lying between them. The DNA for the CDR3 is TGTGCCAGCAGTTTCCTTTCCAGGGTAGAGACCCAGTACTTC. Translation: CASSFLSRVETQYF.

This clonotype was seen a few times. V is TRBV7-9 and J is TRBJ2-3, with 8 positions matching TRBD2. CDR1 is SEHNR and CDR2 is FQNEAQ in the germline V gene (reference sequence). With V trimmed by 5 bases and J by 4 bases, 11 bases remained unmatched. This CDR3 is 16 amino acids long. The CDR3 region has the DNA TGTGCCAGCAGCCCAGGGAGTAGCGGGACCTCAGATACGCAGTATTTT. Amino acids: CASSPGSSGTSDTQYF.

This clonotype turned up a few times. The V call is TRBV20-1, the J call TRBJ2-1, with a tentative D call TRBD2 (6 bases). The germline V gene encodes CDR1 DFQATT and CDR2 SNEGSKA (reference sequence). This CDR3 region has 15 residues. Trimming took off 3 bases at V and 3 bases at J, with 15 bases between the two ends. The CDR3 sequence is CSARASGSNYNEQFF. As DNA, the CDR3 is TGCAGTGCTAGGGCGAGCGGGTCCAACTACAATGAGCAGTTCTTC.

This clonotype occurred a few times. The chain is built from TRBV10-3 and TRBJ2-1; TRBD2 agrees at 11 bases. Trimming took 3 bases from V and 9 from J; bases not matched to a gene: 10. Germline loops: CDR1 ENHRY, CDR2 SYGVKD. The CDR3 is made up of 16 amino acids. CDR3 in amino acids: CAISDPTSGAGGEQFF. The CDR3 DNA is TGTGCCATCAGTGACCCGACTAGCGGGGCGGGTGGTGAGCAGTTCTTC.